The entry that follows covers one T cell receptor (beta chain) sequence. These data are taken from a study of shared clonotypes between healthy human individuals. The run depth of the assay was deep. The table came from immunoSEQ multiplex PCR; TCRdb's copy has only in-frame clones and leaves some out. The table lists 2,500,000 or so clones, approximately 92% of them singletons. V was pared by 5 bases and J by 2 bases, with 9 bases between. The germline V gene encodes CDR1 SGHVS and CDR2 FNYEAQ. The CDR3 consists of 14 residues. This sequence was found in a man aged 18 to 30 in good health. The V and J genes are TRBV7-6 and TRBJ2-2; the D gene is possibly TRBD1 (5 bases). Sequencing was performed on naive CD4+ T cells sorted from blood. Subset in this sample: CD45RA+ positively selected. This CDR3 is CASSIGQNTGELFF. In DNA, the CDR3 is TGTGCCAGCAGCATCGGACAAAACACCGGGGAGCTGTTTTTT.